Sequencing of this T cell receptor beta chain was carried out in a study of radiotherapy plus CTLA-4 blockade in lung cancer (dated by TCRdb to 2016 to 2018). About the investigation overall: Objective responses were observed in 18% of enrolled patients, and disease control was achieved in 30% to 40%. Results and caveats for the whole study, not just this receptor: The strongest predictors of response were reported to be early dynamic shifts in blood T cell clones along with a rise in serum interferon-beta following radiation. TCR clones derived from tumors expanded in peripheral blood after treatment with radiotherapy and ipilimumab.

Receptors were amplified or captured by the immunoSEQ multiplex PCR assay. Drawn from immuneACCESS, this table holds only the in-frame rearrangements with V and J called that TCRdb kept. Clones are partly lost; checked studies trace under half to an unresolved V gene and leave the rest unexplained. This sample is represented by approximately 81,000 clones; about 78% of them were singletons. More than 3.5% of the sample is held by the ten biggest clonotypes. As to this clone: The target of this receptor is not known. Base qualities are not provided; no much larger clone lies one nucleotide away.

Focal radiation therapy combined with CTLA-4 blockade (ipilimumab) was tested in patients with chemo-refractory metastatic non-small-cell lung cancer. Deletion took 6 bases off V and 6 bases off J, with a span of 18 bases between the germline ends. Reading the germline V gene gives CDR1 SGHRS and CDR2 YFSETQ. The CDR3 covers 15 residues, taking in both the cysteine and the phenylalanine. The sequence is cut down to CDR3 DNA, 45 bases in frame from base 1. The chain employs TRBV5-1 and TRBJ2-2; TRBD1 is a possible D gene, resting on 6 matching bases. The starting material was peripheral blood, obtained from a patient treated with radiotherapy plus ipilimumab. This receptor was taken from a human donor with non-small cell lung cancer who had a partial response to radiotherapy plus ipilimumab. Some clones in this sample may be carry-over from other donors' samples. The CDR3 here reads CASMGWARGSGELFF. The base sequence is TGCGCCAGCATGGGCTGGGCCAGGGGTTCCGGGGAGCTGTTTTTT.